This TCR beta chain was captured in a study of T-cell memory formation after mild COVID-19. This clonotype has only a few counts. Its antigen is not identified. MiXCR, run by TCRdb on the 5' RACE reads, gives a single entry per CDR3 protein. In the table there are roughly 580,000 distinct CDR3 sequences, about a sixth of which are singletons. The CDR3 is 13 amino acids. Between the trimmed V and J ends, which lost 5 bases and 7 bases, there was a span of 14 bases. Per the germline V gene, CDR1 is LGHDT and CDR2 is YNNKEL (reference sequence). Study-level points and caveats: Mainly CM and EM harbored the contracting CD4+ clones; mainly EMRA harbored the CD8+ ones. Contracting clones from day 15 to 85 showed balanced CD4/CD8; later expanders favored CD4+.

Sequenced: PBMCs or a T cell subset sorted from them (not recorded which). V is TRBV3-1 and J is TRBJ1-1, with D perhaps TRBD1 (6 bases). This sequence was found in an adult woman who had mild COVID-19 (a few samples of this study predate the infection). Cell type and time point are not known. The chain's CDR3 is CASSSPRGDEAFF. The CDR3 bases are TGTGCCAGCAGCTCCCCAAGGGGGGATGAAGCTTTCTTT.